This T cell receptor beta chain was retrieved from a study of identical twins. Findings and caveats of the study: Findings came from cross-sectional statistics, without long-term follow-up of donors.

TCRdb reanalysed the 5' RACE reads using MiXCR and keeps one entry per CDR3 protein. The sample lists 400,000 to 550,000 distinct CDR3 sequences; around 20% were seen once. A note on this clonotype: The target antigen is unknown.

V lost 3 bases, J lost 7 bases, and 3 bases stayed unmatched. CDR3 length: 14 amino acids. Germline V gives CDR1 SGHRS, CDR2 YFSETQ. The sample was also linked to a second study, of T cells expressing NK-cell markers.

The specimen was CD4+ T cells sorted from blood. This clonotype was sampled from a woman aged 18 to 35 in good health. The chain couples TRBV5-1 to TRBJ2-1; 11 bases align to TRBD2. The CDR3: CASSSTSGANEQFF. CDR3 nucleotide sequence: TGCGCCAGCAGCTCGACTAGCGGGGCAAATGAGCAGTTCTTC.